The 16 T cell receptor beta chains in this list originate from one sample, sequenced in a study of blood T cell repertoires in COVID-19. Measured with immunoSEQ multiplex PCR; TCRdb has only the in-frame clones, and not every one. The table includes about 280,000 clones, 85% detected once. Sequenced input: PBMCs or T cells enriched from blood (not recorded which). Source of these receptors: a woman in her 50s who had recovered from COVID-19.

J is TRBJ2-2 and V is TRBV7-6; 8 positions match TRBD1. The CDR3 length is 15 residues. Per germline, CDR1 SGHVS and CDR2 FNYEAQ. V trimming: 5 bases; J trimming: 4 bases; junction bases outside the gene matches: 6. The CDR3 protein is CASSPDREGTGELFF. The CDR3 nucleotides are TGTGCCAGCAGCCCGGACAGGGAAGGCACCGGGGAGCTGTTTTTT. Full variable domain (outside the CDR3, taken from reference TRBV7-6 and TRBJ2-2): GAGVSQSPRYKVTKRGQDVALRCDPISGHVSLYWYRQALGQGPEFLTYFNYEAQQDKSGLPNDRFSAERPEGSISTLTIQRTEQRDSAMYRCASSPDREGTGELFFGEGSRLTVL.

V and J are TRBV18 and TRBJ2-7, with no clear D. The CDR3 has 12 amino acids. The germline V gene has CDR1 KGHSH and CDR2 LQKENI. The V end was cut by 0 bases, the J end by 7 bases, with 7 bases between. This CDR3 is CASSPPQREQYF. The DNA for the CDR3 is TGTGCCAGCTCACCACCGCAGCGTGAGCAGTACTTC.

This chain connects TRBV10-2 to TRBJ2-3; 7 bases align to TRBD1. CDR1 and CDR2 from the germline V gene are WSHSY and SAAADI. V lost 7 bases, J lost 2 bases, and 9 bases stayed unmatched. This CDR3 contains 15 residues. CDR3 nucleotides: TGCGCCAGCACCTTGACAGGGAGTTACACAGATACGCAGTATTTT. This codes for CASTLTGSYTDTQYF.

The table lists this clone with a count of one. The chain carries TRBV5-4 and TRBJ2-5, with TRBD2 matching 9 bases. V shed 9 bases, J shed 2 bases, and the junction held 11 bases outside the gene matches. The CDR3 covers 15 residues. Germline CDR1 and CDR2: SGHNT and YYREEE (reference sequence). The CDR3, as DNA: TGTGCCACCAGAAATCTAGCGGGATTACAAGAGACCCAGTACTTC. Translated, it gives CATRNLAGLQETQYF.

The table lists this clone with a few counts. The genes are TRBV28 and TRBJ1-5, with D perhaps matching TRBD1 (6 bases). Trimming removed 3 bases at V and 5 bases at J, with 11 bases between. The CDR3 spans 14 residues. Germline CDR1 reads MDHEN; CDR2 reads SYDVKM. In DNA, the CDR3 is TGTGCCAGCAGTTTGGTTCAGGGGCATCAGCCCCAGCATTTT. The encoded protein is CASSLVQGHQPQHF.

This rearrangement joins TRBV6-5 to TRBJ1-5, with 9 nucleotides matching TRBD1. The CDR3 runs to 16 residues. Germline V gene sequence: CDR1 MNHEY, CDR2 SVGAGI. Unmatched junction bases numbered 13, after V lost 4 bases and J lost 9 bases. In DNA form, the CDR3 reads TGTGCCAGCAGTTCTTACGGGACAGGGCGCATGGGGCCCCAGCATTTT. It translates to CASSSYGTGRMGPQHF.

The chain employs TRBV6-1 and TRBJ1-1; tentative D call: TRBD1 (6 bases). CDR1 is MNHNS, CDR2 SASEGT, per germline. V lost 4 bases to trimming and J lost 1 base, with 13 bases between them. This CDR3 has 15 amino acids. The CDR3 here is CASSGVGTPNTEAFF. The CDR3 nucleotides are TGTGCCAGCAGTGGCGTGGGGACACCGAACACTGAAGCTTTCTTT.

Worth noting for this clone: Other DNA sequences of this sample code for an identical CDR3. V is TRBV29-1 and J is TRBJ1-1, with TRBD1 identical over 9 bases. In germline, CDR1 is SQVTM, CDR2 ANQGSEA. The CDR3 has 13 amino acids. Losses at the gene ends were 6 bases for V and 3 bases for J; bases not matched to a gene: 5. CDR3 loop: CSVADRGYTEAFF. CDR3 nucleotide sequence: TGCAGCGTGGCTGACAGGGGGTACACTGAAGCTTTCTTT.

Worth noting for this clone: Compared with germline, one end of the junction differs, possibly owing to a read error. J is TRBJ1-3 and V is TRBV4-1; unclear D gene. The germline CDR1 and CDR2 sequences are MGHRA and YSYEKL. The CDR3 runs to 15 residues. The CDR3 region has the DNA TGCGCCAGCAGCCAAGCGAGGTCCCCTGGGAACACCATATATTTT. Translating it yields CASSQARSPGNTIYF.

V and J are TRBV6-2 or TRBV6-3 and TRBJ1-4; TRBD1 aligns across 7 bases. The J segment lost 6 bases and the V segment lost 4 bases, leaving 5 bases of the junction unmatched. This CDR3 is 14 amino acids long. Germline V gene sequence: CDR1 MNHEY, CDR2 SVGEGT. The CDR3, as DNA: TGTGCCAGCAGTTGGAGAGACAGGGATGAAAAACTGTTTTTT. Its translation is CASSWRDRDEKLFF.

The chain carries TRBV4-2 and TRBJ1-1, with 7 bases identical to TRBD1. In germline, CDR1 is LGHNA, CDR2 YNFKEQ. The junction had 20 bases not matched to a gene; V was cut back by 3 bases and J by 7 bases. This CDR3 has 18 residues. CDR3 DNA sequence: TGTGCCAGCAGCCATCCCAATCCGGGACAGAACTTATTTTTTGAAGCTTTCTTT. Its protein product is CASSHPNPGQNLFFEAFF.

This chain links TRBV3-1 (or the pseudogene TRBV3-2) with TRBJ1-1, with a tentative D call TRBD1 (6 bases). V shed 3 bases and J shed 0 bases, with 8 bases lying between them. The CDR3 spans 14 residues. Germline CDR1 is LGHDT and CDR2 is YNNKEL (reference sequence). CDR3 in amino acids: CASSHGTMNTEAFF. The CDR3 region has the DNA TGTGCCAGCAGCCACGGGACAATGAACACTGAAGCTTTCTTT.

This rearrangement joins TRBV7-9 to TRBJ2-5; 8 bases align to TRBD2. Germline V gives CDR1 SEHNR, CDR2 FQNEAQ (reference sequence). CDR3 length: 15 amino acids. Trimming at V came to 5 bases and at J to 5 bases, leaving 10 bases not matched to a gene. CDR3 in amino acids: CASSARAGAVETQYF. The CDR3 DNA sequence: TGTGCCAGCAGCGCAAGAGCGGGAGCGGTGGAGACCCAGTACTTC.

This sequence joins TRBV9 and TRBJ1-1, with 9 nucleotides matching TRBD1. V dropped 4 bases and J dropped 1; count of bases not matched to a gene: 11. CDR3 length: 17 amino acids. CDR1 is SGDLS and CDR2 is YYNGEE in the germline V gene. CDR3 amino acids: CASSSRTGEVGNTEAFF. CDR3 nucleotides: TGTGCCAGCAGCTCTCGGACAGGGGAGGTGGGGAACACTGAAGCTTTCTTT. Drawing the rest from reference TRBV9 and TRBJ1-1, the complete variable domain is DSGVTQTPKHLITATGQRVTLRCSPRSGDLSVYWYQQSLDQGLQFLIQYYNGEERAKGNILERFSAQQFPDLHSELNLSSLELGDSALYFCASSSRTGEVGNTEAFFGQGTRLTVV.

The rearrangement uses TRBV27 and TRBJ1-4; 10 bases fit TRBD1. CDR1 and CDR2 (germline): MNHEY, SMNVEV (reference sequence). V was pared by 5 bases and J by 7 bases, with 4 bases of the junction left unmatched. CDR3 length equals 14 residues. The CDR3: CASSRQGAGEKLFF. The CDR3 coding sequence is TGTGCCAGCAGTAGACAGGGGGCAGGTGAAAAACTGTTTTTT.

The chain carries TRBV7-9 and TRBJ1-4; 9 nucleotides match TRBD1. V lost 5 bases to trimming and J lost 2 bases; unmatched junction nucleotides: 12. The CDR3 sequence is 18 residues long. Germline CDR1 and CDR2: SEHNR and FQNEAQ (reference sequence). The CDR3 spells CASSTGTGKAATNEKLFF. CDR3 in DNA: TGTGCCAGCAGCACTGGGACAGGGAAGGCTGCGACTAATGAAAAACTGTTTTTT.